The present T cell receptor (beta chain) was sequenced within a study of blood T cell repertoires in COVID-19. CDR1 is LNHDA, CDR2 SQIVND, per germline (reference sequence). CDR3 size: 10 residues. As to this clone: One end of the junction varies from germline; a read error may be responsible.

Profiled with immunoSEQ multiplex PCR; TCRdb holds only in-frame clones, not every one. The sample lists 220,000 or so clones, 90% seen once, with more than 13% in the top ten. This chain links TRBV19 with TRBJ2-2; tentative D call: TRBD2 (6 bases). Sequencing input: PBMCs or T cells enriched from blood (not recorded which). The sequence was obtained from a young man who had been exposed to COVID-19. CDR3 in DNA: TGCGCGGCGGGGCGTGGGGAGCTGTTTTTT. The encoded protein is CAAGRGELFF.